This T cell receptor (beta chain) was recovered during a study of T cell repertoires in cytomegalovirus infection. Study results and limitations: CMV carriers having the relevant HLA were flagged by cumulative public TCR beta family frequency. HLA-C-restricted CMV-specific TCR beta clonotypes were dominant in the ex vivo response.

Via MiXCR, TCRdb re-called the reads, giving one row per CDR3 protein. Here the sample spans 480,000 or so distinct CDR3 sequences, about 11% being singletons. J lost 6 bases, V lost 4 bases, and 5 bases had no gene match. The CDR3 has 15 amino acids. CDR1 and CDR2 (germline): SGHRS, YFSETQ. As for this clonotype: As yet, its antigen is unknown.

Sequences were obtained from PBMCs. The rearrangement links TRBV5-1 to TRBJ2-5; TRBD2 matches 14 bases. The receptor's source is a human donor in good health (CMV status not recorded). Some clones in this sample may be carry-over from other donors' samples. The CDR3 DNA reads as TGCGCCAGCAGCCCCGGGACTAGCGGGAGAAAGACCCAGTACTTC. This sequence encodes CASSPGTSGRKTQYF.